A selection of T cell receptor beta chains follows, all from one sample in a study of blood T cell repertoires in COVID-19. Assay used: immunoSEQ multiplex PCR; TCRdb lists only in-frame clones, some missing. This sample has tens of thousands of clones, with roughly 90% found just once. The sequenced material came from peripheral blood. The receptors shown here come from an elderly woman with active COVID-19. Both conserved end residues are part of each CDR3. The D gene is left open where the match is weak.

d_gene: TRBD2
v_gene: TRBV18
j_gene: TRBJ2-3
CDR3aa: CASSAPSGTKDTQYF

d_gene: NA
v_gene: TRBV7-9
j_gene: TRBJ2-5
CDR3aa: CASSSTGWGEETQYF

d_gene: NA
v_gene: TRBV7-8
j_gene: TRBJ1-1
CDR3aa: CASSEQGKRTEAFF

d_gene: NA
v_gene: TRBV5-6
j_gene: TRBJ1-4
CDR3aa: CASSTPGAVNEKLFF

d_gene: NA
v_gene: TRBV19
j_gene: TRBJ1-1
CDR3aa: CASSTASRLGGEAFF

d_gene: NA
v_gene: TRBV2
j_gene: TRBJ2-2
CDR3aa: CASSSGTLNTGELFF

d_gene: NA
v_gene: TRBV4-1
j_gene: TRBJ2-2
CDR3aa: CASSQHLGRLFF

d_gene: NA
v_gene: TRBV6-5
j_gene: TRBJ2-7
CDR3aa: CASSYAPRGAAYEQYF

d_gene: TRBD1
v_gene: TRBV6-5
j_gene: TRBJ1-1
CDR3aa: CASSRQGNTEAFF

d_gene: NA
v_gene: TRBV4-1
j_gene: TRBJ2-2
CDR3aa: CASSQGQVNTGELFF

d_gene: TRBD1
v_gene: TRBV11-2
j_gene: TRBJ2-7
CDR3aa: CASSFGQGPYEQYF

d_gene: NA
v_gene: TRBV2
j_gene: TRBJ2-3
CDR3aa: CASKKSETDTQYF

d_gene: NA
v_gene: TRBV9
j_gene: TRBJ1-5
CDR3aa: CASSPTGGNQPQHF

d_gene: TRBD1
v_gene: TRBV27
j_gene: TRBJ2-1
CDR3aa: CASSRTGLDEQFF

d_gene: NA
v_gene: TRBV6-1
j_gene: TRBJ1-5
CDR3aa: CASSEATGLLTNQPQHF

d_gene: TRBD1
v_gene: TRBV7-7
j_gene: TRBJ1-3
CDR3aa: CASSLGAGTAGNTIYF

d_gene: TRBD1
v_gene: TRBV7-9
j_gene: TRBJ2-1
CDR3aa: CASSLAGTGGSFINEQFF

d_gene: NA
v_gene: TRBV6-5
j_gene: TRBJ2-5
CDR3aa: CASSRLRRATQYF

d_gene: TRBD1
v_gene: TRBV5-5
j_gene: TRBJ1-5
CDR3aa: CASSPYAGTGETYSNQPQHF

d_gene: TRBD1
v_gene: TRBV18
j_gene: TRBJ1-3
CDR3aa: CASSPGHTGGGGNTIYF

d_gene: NA
v_gene: TRBV24-1
j_gene: TRBJ2-2
CDR3aa: CATSDQGLSNTGELFF

d_gene: NA
v_gene: TRBV5-6
j_gene: TRBJ1-1
CDR3aa: CASSSRTAEAFF

d_gene: NA
v_gene: TRBV6-5
j_gene: TRBJ1-6
CDR3aa: CASSTPRSSPLHF

d_gene: TRBD2
v_gene: TRBV6-5
j_gene: TRBJ2-3
CDR3aa: CASRRSGGASDTQYF

d_gene: TRBD2
v_gene: TRBV5-1
j_gene: TRBJ2-5
CDR3aa: CASSQAAGGPIKTQYF

d_gene: NA
v_gene: TRBV11-2
j_gene: TRBJ2-1
CDR3aa: CASSFLPWFF

d_gene: TRBD2
v_gene: TRBV5-1
j_gene: TRBJ2-1
CDR3aa: CASSLIQREDNEQFF

d_gene: NA
v_gene: TRBV29-1
j_gene: TRBJ1-1
CDR3aa: CSPSGEGTEAFF

d_gene: NA
v_gene: TRBV7-6
j_gene: TRBJ1-2
CDR3aa: CASSLSAGAVYGYTF

d_gene: NA
v_gene: TRBV3-1/TRBV3-2
j_gene: TRBJ2-6
CDR3aa: CASSPSGARSSGANVLTF

d_gene: NA
v_gene: TRBV19
j_gene: TRBJ2-1
CDR3aa: CASSTGQRANEQFF

d_gene: NA
v_gene: TRBV10-3
j_gene: TRBJ1-2
CDR3aa: CAISEGQGYGYTF

d_gene: NA
v_gene: TRBV21-1
j_gene: TRBJ2-7
CDR3aa: CASSTTSGGLSYEQYF

d_gene: TRBD2
v_gene: TRBV7-2
j_gene: TRBJ2-5
CDR3aa: CASSLATLAGGGETQYF

d_gene: NA
v_gene: TRBV21-1
j_gene: TRBJ2-5
CDR3aa: CASSKESTSGGPPQETQYF

d_gene: NA
v_gene: TRBV6-5
j_gene: TRBJ2-1
CDR3aa: CASSPSYNEQFF

d_gene: NA
v_gene: TRBV6-5
j_gene: TRBJ1-2
CDR3aa: CASSLGRGEYGYTF

d_gene: NA
v_gene: TRBV11-3
j_gene: TRBJ2-1
CDR3aa: CASSPQSGSEQFF

d_gene: TRBD1
v_gene: TRBV6-6
j_gene: TRBJ2-1
CDR3aa: CASSPGGDEQFF

d_gene: NA
v_gene: TRBV11-2
j_gene: TRBJ2-7
CDR3aa: CASSPQRKYEQYF

d_gene: TRBD2
v_gene: TRBV5-4
j_gene: TRBJ2-2
CDR3aa: CASSLGGAGGRRNGELFF